Listed below are T cell receptor beta chains from one sample, sequenced in a study of T cell responses to AZD1222 COVID-19 vaccine. Sequenced by immunoSEQ multiplex PCR; TCRdb stores in-frame clones only, minus some. The sample contains tens of thousands of clones, approximately 85% of which appear only once. Sample: peripheral blood, taken 28 days after the second AZD1222 dose. The receptors stem from an adult who received the AZD1222 COVID-19 vaccine. The CDR3 runs from the conserved cysteine through the conserved F or W. D genes are given only for firm matches. A row's size may be missing; if present it is once, few, many or a size class.

abundance	v_gene	j_gene	d_gene	CDR3nt	CDR3aa
-	TRBV29-1	TRBJ1-2	-	TGCAGCGTTGAAGATGAGTTAGGGTTCGACACCTTC	CSVEDELGFDTF
-	TRBV6-5	TRBJ1-2	-	TGTGCCAGCAGACTGGGGATGGGCAATTACTATGGCTACACCTTC	CASRLGMGNYYGYTF
-	TRBV18	TRBJ2-2	TRBD1	TGTGCCAGCTCACCAAACAGGGGAGTGGGCACCGGGGAGCTGTTTTTT	CASSPNRGVGTGELFF
once	TRBV5-6	TRBJ2-7	-	TGTGCCAGCAGCTTGCTACATGGCGAGCAGTACTTC	CASSLLHGEQYF
-	TRBV5-5	TRBJ1-1	-	TGTGCCAGCAGAACAGCGAACACTGAAGCTTTCTTT	CASRTANTEAFF
-	TRBV10-3	TRBJ2-3	-	TGTGCCATCAGTGAATCGGGGAGGGATACGCAGTATTTT	CAISESGRDTQYF
-	TRBV27	TRBJ2-1	TRBD1	TGTGCCAGCAGTCTCCCGGGACAGGGCGTCCACAATGAGCAGTTCTTC	CASSLPGQGVHNEQFF
-	TRBV18	TRBJ1-4	TRBD1	TGTGCCAGCTCACGGGACAGGGGGCGAACTAATGAAAAACTGTTTTTT	CASSRDRGRTNEKLFF
-	TRBV7-9	TRBJ2-7	-	TGTGCCAGCAGCTTCCCGGTATCCTACGAGCAGTACTTC	CASSFPVSYEQYF
few	TRBV7-2	TRBJ1-1	-	TGTGCCAGCAGCTTAGTTCGCCTAGGACGGGGGACTGAAGCTTTCTTT	CASSLVRLGRGTEAFF
-	TRBV3-1/TRBV3-2	TRBJ1-6	TRBD1	TGTGCCAGCAGCCCTGACAGGGTTGCTAATTCACCCCTCCACTTT	CASSPDRVANSPLHF
-	TRBV5-1	TRBJ2-5	-	TGCGCCAGCAGCTTGCGGGCAGGGCCGGGGGAGACCCAGTACTTC	CASSLRAGPGETQYF
-	TRBV6-2/TRBV6-3	TRBJ2-4	TRBD1	TGTGCCAGCAGTCCACAGGGGGCGAAGAGCGAAAACATTCAGTACTTC	CASSPQGAKSENIQYF
-	TRBV7-9	TRBJ1-2	-	TGTGCCAGCAGCATACGGACAGTTGATGGCTACACCTTC	CASSIRTVDGYTF
-	TRBV10-3	TRBJ2-3	-	TGTGCCATCAGTGAGTCGGTGGACCCTTCCCTTGGTACGCAGTATTTT	CAISESVDPSLGTQYF
-	TRBV2	TRBJ2-5	-	TGTGCCAGCAGCGGCAGCCAAGAGACCCAGTACTTC	CASSGSQETQYF
once	TRBV11-2	TRBJ2-5	-	TGTGCCAGCAGCCCCTCGCTAGAGCGGCAAGAGACCCAGTACTTC	CASSPSLERQETQYF
-	TRBV28	TRBJ1-6	TRBD1	TGTGCCAGCGCAGGGGGGACCTATAATTCACCCCTCCACTTT	CASAGGTYNSPLHF
-	TRBV5-6	TRBJ1-5	-	TGTGCCAGCAGCTTGGGGAATCAGCCCCAGCATTTT	CASSLGNQPQHF
-	TRBV7-2	TRBJ2-7	-	TGTGCCAGCAGCGAAGGACAGCTACTCTACGAGCAGTACTTC	CASSEGQLLYEQYF
-	TRBV5-1	TRBJ2-7	TRBD1	TGCGCCAGCAGCTTGGGGGGACAGGGGGCCCACGAGCAGTACTTC	CASSLGGQGAHEQYF
-	TRBV2	TRBJ2-7	TRBD1	TGTGCCAGTCTCGTCGGGACAGGGACCTACGAGCAGTACTTC	CASLVGTGTYEQYF
-	TRBV7-3	TRBJ2-2	-	TGTGCCAGCAGCTCGGGACATAACACCGGGGAGCTGTTTTTT	CASSSGHNTGELFF
-	TRBV3-1/TRBV3-2	TRBJ1-5	-	TGTGCCAGCAGCCAAGTAGGTAATCAGCCCCAGCATTTT	CASSQVGNQPQHF
-	TRBV6-6	TRBJ2-7	-	TGTGCCAGCAGTTACGCCCGGGATGGAGAGCAGTACTTC	CASSYARDGEQYF
-	TRBV6-2/TRBV6-3	TRBJ1-2	-	TGTGCCAGCAGTACACAGGGTTCTGGCTACACCTTC	CASSTQGSGYTF
-	TRBV5-6	TRBJ2-3	-	TGTGCCAGCAGCTTGGTGGGGGCAGGGGATGGCACAGATACGCAGTATTTT	CASSLVGAGDGTDTQYF